The TCR beta chain described here comes from a study of T cell changes during pregnancy in multiple sclerosis (dated by TCRdb to the late 2010s). Broadly, across the study: The study examined how the T cell repertoire changed over the course of pregnancy in women with multiple sclerosis.

From the cysteine through the phenylalanine, the CDR3 covers 15 amino acids. Here the CDR3 DNA is all that survives: 45 bases in frame from base 1. For CDR1 and CDR2, the germline V gene lists SGHTA and FQGNSA. The germline ends are 18 bases apart after V is trimmed by 3 bases and J by 7 bases. To note about this clone: No antigen is known for it. No much larger clone exists at a distance of one base, and base qualities are not known.

The method behind the library was the immunoSEQ multiplex PCR assay. The source is immuneACCESS, and TCRdb retained only in-frame sequences with V and J called. Part of the clones is not carried over; for the studies checked, unresolved V genes explain less than half of this, and the remainder is unexplained. This sample holds 50,000 to 65,000 clones; about 89% were observed only once. The biggest ten clones account for about 0.8% of the sample. This chain is built from TRBV7-2 and TRBJ1-2; a tentative D call is TRBD1 (6 bases match). The TCR comes from a female donor with multiple sclerosis, enrolled in a pregnancy study. This specimen consisted of CD4+ T cells from peripheral blood mononuclear cells, obtained in the first trimester of pregnancy. The DNA is TGTGCCAGCAGCTTGTTAGTCCAGGGGCTGGTTGGCTACACCTTC. Its coded protein is CASSLLVQGLVGYTF.